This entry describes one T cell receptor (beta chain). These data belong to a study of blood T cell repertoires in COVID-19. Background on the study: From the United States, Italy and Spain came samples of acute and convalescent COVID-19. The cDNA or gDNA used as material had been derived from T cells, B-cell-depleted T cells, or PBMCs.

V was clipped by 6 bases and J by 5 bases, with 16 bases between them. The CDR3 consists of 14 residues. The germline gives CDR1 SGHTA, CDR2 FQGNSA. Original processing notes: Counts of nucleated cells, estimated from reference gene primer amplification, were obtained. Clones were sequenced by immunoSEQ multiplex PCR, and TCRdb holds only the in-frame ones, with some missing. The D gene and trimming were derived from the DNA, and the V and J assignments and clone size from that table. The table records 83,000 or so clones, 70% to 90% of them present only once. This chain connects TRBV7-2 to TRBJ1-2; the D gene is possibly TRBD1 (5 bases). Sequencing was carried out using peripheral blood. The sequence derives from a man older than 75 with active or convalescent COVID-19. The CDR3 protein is CASSPRTIHYGYTF. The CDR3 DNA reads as TGTGCCAGCAGTCCCAGGACAATCCATTATGGCTACACCTTC.